This T cell receptor (beta chain) was sequenced during a study of blood T cells in healthy people across ages. Primers used in a second PCR of about 6 to 12 cycles were a sample-barcoded 5' primer and a J-beta primer mix. TCRdb re-called the 5' RACE reads with MiXCR, one entry per CDR3 protein. The sample lists fewer than 800,000 distinct CDR3 sequences, around a quarter seen once, with 8% to 10% in the top ten. The germline V gene has CDR1 SQVTM and CDR2 ANQGSEA. CDR3 length: 19 amino acids. The trim removed 3 bases at V and 0 bases at J, leaving 15 bases unmatched. The same specimen was also included in a second study, on T cells of mothers and their children.

The sequence derives from a boy aged 10-17 years in good health. The sample was blood. The chain is built from TRBV29-1 and TRBJ2-1; 9 bases are a match to TRBD2. As DNA, the CDR3 is TGCAGCGTTGATTCTGTAGCGGGAGAGGTATTATTCTCCTACAATGAGCAGTTCTTC. Residues: CSVDSVAGEVLFSYNEQFF.